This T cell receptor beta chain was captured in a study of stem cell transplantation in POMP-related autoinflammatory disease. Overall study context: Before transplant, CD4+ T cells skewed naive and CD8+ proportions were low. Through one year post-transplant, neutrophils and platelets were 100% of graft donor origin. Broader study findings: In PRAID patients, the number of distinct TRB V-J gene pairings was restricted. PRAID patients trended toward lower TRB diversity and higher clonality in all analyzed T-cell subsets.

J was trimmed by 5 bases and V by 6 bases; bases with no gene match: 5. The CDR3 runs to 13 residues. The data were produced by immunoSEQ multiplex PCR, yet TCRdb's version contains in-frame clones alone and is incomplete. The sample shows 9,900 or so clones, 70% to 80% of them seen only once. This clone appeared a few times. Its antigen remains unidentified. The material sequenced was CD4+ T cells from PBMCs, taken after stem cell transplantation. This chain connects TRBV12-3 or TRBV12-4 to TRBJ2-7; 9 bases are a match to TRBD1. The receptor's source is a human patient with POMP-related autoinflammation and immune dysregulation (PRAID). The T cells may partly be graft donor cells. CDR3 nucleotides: TGTGCCAGCAGCCCCGGACAGGGGAACGAGCAGTACTTC. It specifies CASSPGQGNEQYF.